These 18 T cell receptor beta chains originate from one sample sequenced in a study of OX40 agonist ivuxolimab in advanced cancers. The method was immunoSEQ multiplex PCR; TCRdb's version includes in-frame clones alone and lacks a portion of them. This table holds around 110,000 clones, approximately 89% found once. This specimen was CD4+ or CD8+ T cells sorted from blood, taken in a trial of the OX40 agonist ivuxolimab. Receptors were obtained from an adult with an advanced solid tumor such as melanoma, head and neck, liver or kidney cancer.

This clone has just one count. The chain couples TRBV14 to TRBJ2-5; no reliable D call. V gave up 4 bases and J gave up 7 bases, with 28 bases separating them. Germline CDR1 SGHDN, CDR2 FVKESK. The CDR3 runs to 18 residues. CDR3 sequence reads: CASSPGPLHRGVEGTQYF. Here the CDR3 DNA reads TGTGCCAGCAGCCCCGGGCCCCTACATCGAGGAGTCGAAGGGACCCAGTACTTC.

The chain joins TRBV18 to TRBJ1-1; D is ambiguous. Trimming took 2 bases from V and 4 from J, leaving 14 bases between them. This CDR3 is 15 amino acids long. The V gene's germline CDR1 is KGHSH and CDR2 LQKENI. The CDR3 loop reads CASSPRADGTTEAFF. CDR3 sequence (DNA): TGTGCCAGCTCACCAAGGGCCGACGGAACCACTGAAGCTTTCTTT.

The V and J genes are TRBV9 and TRBJ2-4; D uncertain. Germline V CDR1 and CDR2: SGDLS, YYNGEE. CDR3 size: 15 residues. The V end lost 3 bases, the J end lost 7 bases, and 17 bases lay between the germline ends. The CDR3 region is CASSGGDPRSNIQYF. The CDR3 DNA is TGTGCCAGCAGCGGTGGGGATCCCAGATCTAACATTCAGTACTTC.

The chain couples TRBV5-4 to TRBJ1-3, with D perhaps matching TRBD1 (5 bases). V shed 3 bases and J shed 0 bases, with 10 bases lying between them. The germline gives CDR1 SGHNT, CDR2 YYREEE (reference sequence). The CDR3 runs 15 residues. CDR3 coding DNA: TGTGCCAGCAGCTCCTGGGGGGTCTCTGGAAACACCATATATTTT. Protein: CASSSWGVSGNTIYF.

This sequence joins TRBV19 and TRBJ1-1; D remains unclear. The length of the CDR3 is 10 residues. CDR1 and CDR2 from the germline V gene are LNHDA and SQIVND (reference sequence). Between the trimmed V and J ends, which lost 7 bases and 10 bases, there was a span of 10 bases. The CDR3 nucleotides are TGTGCCAGTATTAAGGGAGCAGCTTTCTTT. As protein: CASIKGAAFF.

V gene TRBV12-5 combines with J gene TRBJ2-3, with unresolved D. The germline V and J ends were trimmed by 6 bases and 7 bases, with 11 bases remaining between them. Germline V gene data show CDR1 as LGHNT and CDR2 as FRNRAP. The CDR3 is 12 residues long. The CDR3 loop reads CASGTRRNTQYF. The CDR3 region has the DNA TGTGCTAGTGGAACTCGACGAAATACGCAGTATTTT. Based on the CDR3 plus reference TRBV12-5 and TRBJ2-3, the full variable domain is DARVTQTPRHKVTEMGQEVTMRCQPILGHNTVFWYRQTMMQGLELLAYFRNRAPLDDSGMPKDRFSAEMPDATLATLKIQPSEPRDSAVYFCASGTRRNTQYFGPGTRLTVL.

The chain combines TRBV19 with TRBJ1-6, with D unclear. The CDR3 extends over 14 amino acids. Looked up from germline, CDR1 is LNHDA and CDR2 is SQIVND (reference sequence). With 2 bases removed from V and 7 bases from J, the gap between germline ends came to 9 bases. CDR3 sequence reads: CASSIRAGNSPLHF. The CDR3, as DNA: TGTGCCAGTAGTATAAGGGCAGGAAATTCACCCCTCCACTTT.

V and J are TRBV7-2 and TRBJ1-2; D remains ambiguous. V was clipped by 1 base and J by 8 bases, with 11 bases between them. The CDR3 has 13 amino acids. Germline V gene lookup returns CDR1 SGHTA and CDR2 FQGNSA. The DNA of the CDR3 is TGTGCCAGCAGCTTAGTAGAACGGTCGGGCTACACCTTC. This codes for CASSLVERSGYTF. Based on the CDR3 plus reference TRBV7-2 and TRBJ1-2, the full variable domain is GAGVSQSPSNKVTEKGKDVELRCDPISGHTALYWYRQSLGQGLEFLIYFQGNSAPDKSGLPSDRFSAERTGGSVSTLTIQRTQQEDSAVYLCASSLVERSGYTFGSGTRLTVV.

A word on this clone: One end of the junction does not line up with germline, which may come from a read error. This chain connects TRBV9 to TRBJ2-1, with 7 positions matching TRBD1. The V gene's germline CDR1 is SGDLS and CDR2 YYNGEE. The CDR3 runs 15 residues. The CDR3 sequence is CASSGTGQSFNEQFF. DNA of the CDR3: TGTGCCAGCAGCGGAACGGGACAGTCCTTCAATGAGCAGTTCTTC.

The CDR3 reads CASSWTGASRTDTQYF. The CDR3 coding sequence is TGTGCCAGCAGTTGGACAGGAGCCAGTAGGACAGATACGCAGTATTTT. V and J are TRBV6-5 and TRBJ2-3; TRBD1 matches 7 bases. V shed 4 bases, J shed 3 bases, and the junction held 10 bases outside the gene matches. This CDR3 comprises 16 residues. Germline V gene sequence: CDR1 MNHEY, CDR2 SVGAGI.

The chain uses TRBV28 and TRBJ1-1, with TRBD1 identical over 7 bases. V lost 6 bases and J lost 3; bases outside the gene matches: 7. The V gene's germline CDR1 is MDHEN and CDR2 SYDVKM. The CDR3 has 14 residues. CDR3 sequence (DNA): TGTGCCAGCAGCACCTACAGGGGCGACACTGAAGCTTTCTTT. Protein sequence: CASSTYRGDTEAFF.

This clone was counted once. This sequence joins TRBV5-6 and TRBJ2-4, with 7 bases aligning to TRBD1. The CDR3 is 18 amino acids. The germline gives CDR1 SGHDT, CDR2 YYEEEE. V trimming: 4 bases; J trimming: 4 bases; junction bases outside the gene matches: 17. The CDR3 coding sequence is TGTGCCAGCAGCGTGGATATTCCGCGACAGGGATTGAAAAACATTCAGTACTTC. Protein sequence: CASSVDIPRQGLKNIQYF.

This sequence joins TRBV28 and TRBJ2-5; 7 nucleotides match TRBD2. With V trimmed by 5 bases and J by 2 bases, 11 bases remained unmatched. This CDR3 is 16 amino acids long. From germline, CDR1 is MDHEN and CDR2 SYDVKM. The CDR3 coding sequence is TGTGCCAGCAGTCCGCCCGGGACTACCCCTCAAGAGACCCAGTACTTC. Protein sequence: CASSPPGTTPQETQYF.

The gene calls are TRBV25-1 and TRBJ2-3; D uncertain. The CDR3 is 13 amino acids. Germline values: CDR1 MGHDK, CDR2 SYGVNS. Trimming stripped 4 bases from V and 0 bases from J, with 5 bases between. CDR3 nucleotide sequence: TGTGCCAGCAGTGGTCTAAGCACAGATACGCAGTATTTT. It translates to CASSGLSTDTQYF. The variable domain in full, completed from reference TRBV25-1 and TRBJ2-3, reads EADIYQTPRYLVIGTGKKITLECSQTMGHDKMYWYQQDPGMELHLIHYSYGVNSTEKGDLSSESTVSRIRTEHFPLTLESARPSHTSQYLCASSGLSTDTQYFGPGTRLTVL.

J is TRBJ1-4 and V is TRBV28; no reliable D call. The ends were cut back, 6 bases at V and 8 bases at J, with 16 bases in the middle. The CDR3 totals 14 residues. Germline V CDR1 and CDR2: MDHEN, SYDVKM. Written as DNA, the CDR3 is TGTGCCAGCAGCCTGGACCCGAGGAGAGAAAAACTGTTTTTT. Translating it yields CASSLDPRREKLFF.

The gene calls are TRBV14 and TRBJ2-7; D is uncertain. Germline V lookup: CDR1 SGHDN, CDR2 FVKESK. The CDR3 has 12 amino acids. The V gene lost 0 bases and the J gene lost 4 bases, with 4 bases spanning the gap. In DNA, the CDR3 is TGTGCCAGCAGCCAAGAGCATTACGAGCAGTACTTC. Translating gives CASSQEHYEQYF.

The chain is built from TRBV5-4 and TRBJ1-1; D remains ambiguous. CDR3 length: 14 amino acids. V lost 4 bases and J lost 0, with 10 bases in between. In germline, CDR1 is SGHNT, CDR2 YYREEE (reference sequence). The CDR3, as DNA: TGTGCCAGCAGCACCCGTACGGTGAACACTGAAGCTTTCTTT. Residues: CASSTRTVNTEAFF.

V usage is TRBV6-1 and J usage is TRBJ2-7, with TRBD1 matching 8 bases. The CDR3 loop spans 14 amino acids. Germline loops: CDR1 MNHNS, CDR2 SASEGT. V lost 1 base to trimming and J lost 7 bases; unmatched junction nucleotides: 6. The CDR3 bases are TGTGCCAGCAGTGAAGGACAGGGGCCGAATGAGCAGTACTTC. Its translation is CASSEGQGPNEQYF.